These 15 T cell receptor beta chains came from one sample sequenced in a study of CD8 T cells in ankylosing spondylitis. MiXCR was run by TCRdb on the 5' RACE reads, yielding one entry per CDR3 protein. This table has 300,000 to 400,000 distinct CDR3 sequences, about 9.9% appearing once. The sample taken for sequencing was blood, either unsorted or a sorted T cell fraction (not recorded which). The receptors originated from a female donor with ankylosing spondylitis or in good health (not recorded which).

This clonotype was counted ten times or more. The rearrangement links TRBV24-1 to TRBJ1-2; TRBD1 is a possible D gene (6 bases). V gave up 0 bases and J gave up 2 bases, with 6 bases separating them. The germline CDR1 and CDR2 sequences are KGHDR and SFDVKD. This CDR3 spans 14 amino acids. The CDR3 DNA reads as TGTGCCACCAGTGATTTGCAGGGGAACTATGGCTACACCTTC. It translates to CATSDLQGNYGYTF.

This clonotype was detected ten times or more. This chain connects TRBV25-1 to TRBJ1-4; D is uncertain. Trimming pared 6 bases from V and 8 bases from J, leaving 10 bases between. Germline loops: CDR1 MGHDK, CDR2 SYGVNS. The CDR3 length is 12 residues. This chain's CDR3 is CASREGREKLFF. Here the CDR3 DNA reads TGTGCCAGCAGAGAAGGAAGAGAAAAACTGTTTTTT.

Of note for this clonotype: Given a much more abundant clone one base away, this may be a read error. DNA for the CDR3: TGCAGTTCTTCCCGGGGTAGTTTGGGGCATGAGCAGTTCTTC. Translation gives CSSSRGSLGHEQFF. The V call is TRBV20-1, the J call TRBJ2-1; D may be TRBD1 or TRBD2 (5 bases each). Looked up from germline, CDR1 is DFQATT and CDR2 is SNEGSKA (reference sequence). Trimming left V 8 bases short and J 8 bases short, with 22 bases between. This CDR3 spans 14 amino acids.

This clonotype was recorded at least ten times. A much larger clone is a single base away; this may be a read error. This chain links TRBV20-1 with TRBJ1-2; D unclear. CDR1 is DFQATT, CDR2 SNEGSKA, per germline (reference sequence). The CDR3 spans 11 residues. The CDR3: CSALPTSRYPF. For the CDR3, the DNA is TGCAGTGCTCTCCCCACATCCCGCTACCCCTTC.

V gene TRBV4-3 combines with J gene TRBJ2-3; weak D call: TRBD2 (6 bases). Germline-derived CDR1 and CDR2 are LGHNA and YSLEER. The germline V and J ends were trimmed by 0 bases and 5 bases, with 6 bases remaining between them. The CDR3 extends over 13 amino acids. The CDR3 sequence: CASSQEEGDTQYF. DNA of the CDR3: TGCGCCAGCAGCCAAGAGGAGGGAGATACGCAGTATTTT.

V is TRBV5-1 and J is TRBJ1-2, with 7 positions matching TRBD1. J gave up 7 bases and V 4 bases, and 13 bases lay outside the gene matches. From germline, CDR1 is SGHRS and CDR2 YFSETQ. The CDR3 loop spans 15 amino acids. CDR3 sequence reads: CASSAGQPGSGGYTF. CDR3 DNA sequence: TGCGCCAGCAGCGCGGGACAGCCCGGCTCTGGTGGCTACACCTTC.

In this sample, this clonotype turned up many times. The chain carries TRBV18 and TRBJ2-5; maybe TRBD2 (6 bases). There are 13 residues in the CDR3. With 2 bases removed from V and 5 bases from J, the gap between germline ends came to 9 bases. Germline loops: CDR1 KGHSH, CDR2 LQKENI. CDR3 in DNA: TGTGCCAGCTCACCAAGCGGGCTGGAGACCCAGTACTTC. Protein product: CASSPSGLETQYF.

This clonotype was counted many times. DNA of the CDR3: TGCAGCGTCGAGACAGGATACTACAATGAGCAGTTCTTC. Translation: CSVETGYYNEQFF. The V and J genes are TRBV29-1 and TRBJ2-1; the D gene is possibly TRBD1 (6 bases). This CDR3 is built from 13 residues. Trimming left V 6 bases short and J 3 bases short, with 12 bases between. Germline CDR1 and CDR2: SQVTM and ANQGSEA.

This chain links TRBV6-6 with TRBJ2-7, with D unclear. The CDR3 totals 11 residues. Germline CDR1 reads MNHNY; CDR2 reads SVGAGI (reference sequence). Trimming cost V 0 bases and J 6 bases, with 3 bases left between them. CDR3 amino acids: CASSYSGEQYF. The CDR3 nucleotides read TGTGCCAGCAGTTACTCGGGCGAGCAGTACTTC.

The table lists this clonotype with many counts. The rearrangement links TRBV5-1 to TRBJ2-1, with D possibly TRBD2 on 6 matching bases. V was shortened by 4 bases and J by 6 bases, with 11 bases between the two germline ends. Germline V gene sequence: CDR1 SGHRS, CDR2 YFSETQ. This CDR3 contains 13 residues. The CDR3: CASSPGLTNEQFF. The CDR3 region has the DNA TGCGCCAGCAGCCCGGGACTTACCAATGAGCAGTTCTTC.

This clonotype has just a few counts. V gene TRBV30 combines with J gene TRBJ1-2; 7 nucleotides match TRBD1. The CDR3 contains 14 residues. The V gene's germline CDR1 is GTSNPN and CDR2 SVGIG (reference sequence). J lost 4 bases, V lost 2 bases, and 7 bases had no gene match. This CDR3 is CAWSPGTVGYGYTF. The DNA of the CDR3 is TGTGCCTGGAGTCCCGGGACAGTGGGCTATGGCTACACCTTC.

The chain joins TRBV12-3 or TRBV12-4 to TRBJ2-5, with 13 positions matching TRBD2. CDR3 length: 15 residues. J was trimmed by 6 bases and V by 4 bases; bases with no gene match: 5. The CDR3 protein is CASSSTSGRRKTQYF. CDR3 DNA: TGTGCCAGCAGTTCGACTAGCGGGAGGAGGAAGACCCAGTACTTC.

To note about this clonotype: This could be a read error, since a much larger clone is one nucleotide away. This chain connects TRBV12-3 or TRBV12-4 to TRBJ2-3; D is perhaps TRBD2 (6 bases). The CDR3 spans 14 residues. Trimming took 11 bases from V and 5 from J, leaving 20 bases between them. The CDR3 DNA follows: TGTGCCGTCCAGGTTGGGGGGTCCAGAGATACGCAGTATTTT. Translated, it gives CAVQVGGSRDTQYF.

This clonotype was seen more than once but under ten times. V and J are TRBV2 and TRBJ1-5; D is unclear. This CDR3 comprises 14 residues. The germline V gene has CDR1 SNHLY and CDR2 FYNNEI. The ends were cut back, 6 bases at V and 4 bases at J, with 13 bases in the middle. The chain's CDR3 is CASRVNSYNQPQHF. CDR3 in DNA: TGTGCCAGCAGGGTTAACAGTTATAATCAGCCCCAGCATTTT.

This clonotype turned up a few times. The rearrangement links TRBV7-8 to TRBJ2-7; TRBD1 aligns across 8 bases. This CDR3 region has 15 residues. Germline CDR1 and CDR2: SGHVS and FQNEAQ. V was pared by 4 bases and J by 4 bases, with 9 bases of the junction left unmatched. The CDR3 spells CASSYRDRLTYEQYF. In nucleotides, the CDR3 is TGTGCCAGCAGCTATCGGGACAGGTTAACTTACGAGCAGTACTTC.